Shown below are 5 T cell receptor beta chains from a single sample sequenced in a study of blood T cell repertoires in COVID-19. Assay used: immunoSEQ multiplex PCR; TCRdb lists only in-frame clones, some missing. The sample lists tens of thousands of clones; around 80% were seen once. Sequences were obtained from peripheral blood. The receptors come from a man aged 55 to 70 with active or convalescent COVID-19.

This clone showed up just once. The chain couples TRBV5-1 to TRBJ1-3; D is unclear. Trimming shortened V by 0 bases and J by 0 bases, and 10 bases separated the two germline ends. This CDR3 contains 16 residues. Germline V gene sequence: CDR1 SGHRS, CDR2 YFSETQ. The CDR3 coding sequence is TGCGCCAGCAGCTTGGGGCAGGCCTCCTCTGGAAACACCATATATTTT. It encodes CASSLGQASSGNTIYF.

The chain is built from TRBV5-5 and TRBJ1-2; D may be TRBD1 (5 bases). The CDR3 has 17 amino acids. The germline V and J ends were trimmed by 4 bases and 0 bases, with 19 bases remaining between them. Germline CDR1 SGHKS, CDR2 YYEKEE (reference sequence). The CDR3 bases are TGTGCCAGCAGCCGCCTACCCCCAGGGATAGCTAACTATGGCTACACCTTC. It translates to CASSRLPPGIANYGYTF.

The CDR3 protein is CASSDPYYGYTF. The CDR3 region has the DNA TGTGCCAGCAGTGACCCTTACTATGGCTACACCTTC. The chain has TRBV25-1 and TRBJ1-2; D call uncertain. The CDR3 covers 12 residues. V lost 3 bases, J lost 3 bases, and 5 bases lay in between. Looked up from germline, CDR1 is MGHDK and CDR2 is SYGVNS.

The V gene is TRBV4-1, the J gene TRBJ2-7, with D perhaps matching TRBD1 (5 bases). Trimming pared 4 bases from V and 6 bases from J, leaving 16 bases between. The V gene's germline CDR1 is MGHRA and CDR2 YSYEKL. The CDR3 totals 14 residues. Here the CDR3 DNA reads TGCGCCAGCAGCCTCCGGTTGGGGCTTTTCGAGCAGTACTTC. It translates to CASSLRLGLFEQYF.

This clone was detected once. The rearrangement joins TRBV7-8 to TRBJ2-1, with D possibly TRBD2 on 5 matching bases. This CDR3 has 16 residues. Trimming shortened V by 5 bases and J by 0 bases, and 14 bases separated the two germline ends. The germline V gene has CDR1 SGHVS and CDR2 FQNEAQ. CDR3 DNA: TGTGCCAGCAGCCCCCGGGGTGCTAGCTCCTACAATGAGCAGTTCTTC. It yields the protein CASSPRGASSYNEQFF.